This T cell receptor beta chain was sequenced for a study of blood T cell repertoires in COVID-19. Participants were aged about 18 to 100 years from approximately 23 US areas. Cohorts were based on clinical histories the participants reported. Original processing methods: Researchers report that nucleated cell counts were estimated from reference gene primer amplification. Clones were sequenced by immunoSEQ multiplex PCR, and TCRdb holds only the in-frame ones, with some missing. V, J and clone size are those of that table, while D and trimming were read from the DNA. The sample includes over 200,000 clones, approximately 87% of them seen just once. The V gene's germline CDR1 is MGHRA and CDR2 YSYEKL. The trim removed 5 bases at V and 9 bases at J, leaving 12 bases unmatched. The length of the CDR3 is 15 residues.

This TCR was sampled from a woman in her forties or fifties in a cohort exposed to, infected with or recovered from COVID-19 (not recorded which). Sequenced sample: PBMCs or T cells enriched from blood (not recorded which). V and J are TRBV4-1 and TRBJ2-1, with TRBD2 matching over 8 bases. The CDR3 DNA reads TGCGCCAGCAGCTCACGGGGGGGCGAGGGAAGTGAGCAGTTCTTC. Residues: CASSSRGGEGSEQFF.